These T cell receptor beta chains were read from a single sample in a study of cytotoxic CD8 clonotypes in ibrutinib-treated CLL. Profiled with immunoSEQ multiplex PCR; TCRdb holds only in-frame clones, not every one. In the table there are 200,000 or so clones, roughly 77% of which are singletons. This material consisted of PBMCs, taken after 12 months of ibrutinib treatment. The source is a human donor with chronic lymphocytic leukemia. Each CDR3 is given with its conserved first and last residue. The D gene is left open where the match is weak. Part of the rows lack a size; the others show once, few, many or a class for expanded clones.

>.|TRBJ2-2|.|TRBV27
CASRDANTGELFF
TGTGCCAGCAGGGATGCGAACACCGGGGAGCTGTTTTTT
>TRBD2|TRBJ2-3|few|TRBV25-1
CASSLAASTDTQYF
TGTGCCAGCAGCCTAGCGGCTAGCACAGATACGCAGTATTTT
>.|TRBJ1-1|few|TRBV30
CAWSFGTGTEAFF
TGTGCCTGGAGTTTCGGGACGGGGACTGAAGCTTTCTTT
>.|TRBJ2-7|.|TRBV28
CASTRGGDYEQYF
TGTGCCAGCACCAGGGGGGGAGACTACGAGCAGTACTTC
>.|TRBJ2-5|once|TRBV9
CASSGHGQMGQETQYF
TGTGCCAGCAGCGGACACGGACAGATGGGGCAAGAGACCCAGTACTTC
>.|TRBJ2-7|.|TRBV11-1
CASSGRDTGRREQYF
TGTGCCAGCAGCGGACGGGACACAGGACGTCGCGAGCAGTACTTC
>TRBD1|TRBJ1-2|.|TRBV19
CASSTTIRQGVGYGYTF
TGTGCCAGTAGTACGACAATAAGACAGGGGGTCGGCTATGGCTACACCTTC
>.|TRBJ1-1|.|TRBV6-5
CASSYGGSRTEAFF
TGTGCCAGCAGTTACGGAGGGTCGCGGACTGAAGCTTTCTTT
>.|TRBJ2-7|.|TRBV18
CASSLEMYEQYF
TGTGCCAGCTCACTGGAGATGTACGAGCAGTACTTC
>.|TRBJ1-2|.|TRBV11-2
CASSLARSNRDYGYTF
TGTGCCAGCAGCTTAGCTAGGTCGAACAGGGACTATGGCTACACCTTC
>.|TRBJ2-7|few|TRBV19
CASSISLAGEQYF
TGTGCCAGTAGTATTAGCCTAGCTGGCGAGCAGTACTTC
>.|TRBJ1-3|.|TRBV28
CASRSAGNRNTIYF
TGTGCCAGCAGGTCTGCGGGGAACAGAAACACCATATATTTT
>.|TRBJ2-5|once|TRBV6-6
CASRGPEETQYF
TGTGCCAGCAGGGGGCCCGAAGAGACCCAGTACTTC
>.|TRBJ1-1|many|TRBV18
CASSPSETHLMNTEAFF
TGTGCCAGCTCACCATCCGAGACACACCTCATGAACACTGAAGCTTTCTTT
>.|TRBJ1-1|.|TRBV19
CASSSKTGRAEAFF
TGTGCCAGTAGTTCCAAGACAGGCCGGGCTGAAGCTTTCTTT
>.|TRBJ2-7|many|TRBV7-3
CASSLAGGGYEQYF
TGTGCCAGCAGCTTAGCCGGGGGAGGCTACGAGCAGTACTTC